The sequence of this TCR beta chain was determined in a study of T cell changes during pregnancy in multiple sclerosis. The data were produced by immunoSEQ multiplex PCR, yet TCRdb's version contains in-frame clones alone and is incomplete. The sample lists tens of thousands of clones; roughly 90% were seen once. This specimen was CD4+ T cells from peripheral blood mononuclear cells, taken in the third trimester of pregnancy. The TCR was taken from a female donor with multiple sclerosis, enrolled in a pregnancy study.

The CDR3 spells CASSFTSGSNEQFF. CDR3 coding DNA: TGTGCCAGCAGCTTCACTAGCGGGAGCAATGAGCAGTTCTTC. The chain uses TRBV11-2 and TRBJ2-1; 11 nucleotides align to TRBD2. There are 14 residues in the CDR3. J was trimmed by 6 bases and V by 3 bases; bases with no gene match: 1. Germline lookup yields CDR1 SGHAT and CDR2 FQNNGV.